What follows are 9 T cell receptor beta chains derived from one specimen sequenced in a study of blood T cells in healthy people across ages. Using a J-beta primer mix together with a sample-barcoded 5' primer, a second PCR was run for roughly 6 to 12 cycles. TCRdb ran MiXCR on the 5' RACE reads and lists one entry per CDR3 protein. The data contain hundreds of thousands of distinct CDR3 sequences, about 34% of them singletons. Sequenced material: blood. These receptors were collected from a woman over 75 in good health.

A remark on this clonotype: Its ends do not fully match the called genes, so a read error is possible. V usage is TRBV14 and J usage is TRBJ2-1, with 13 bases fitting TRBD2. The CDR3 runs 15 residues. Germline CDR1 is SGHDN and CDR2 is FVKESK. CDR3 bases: TGTGCCAGCAGCCAAGCCACGGGACTAGCGGGGCCATGGGTCTTC. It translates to CASSQATGLAGPWVF.

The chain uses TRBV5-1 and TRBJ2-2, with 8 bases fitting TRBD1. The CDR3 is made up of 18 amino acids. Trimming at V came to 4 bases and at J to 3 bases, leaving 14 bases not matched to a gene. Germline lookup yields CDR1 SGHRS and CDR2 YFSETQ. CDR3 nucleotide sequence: TGCGCCAGCAGCCCGAGATACGACACAGGGGGTCACACCGGGGAGCTGTTTTTT. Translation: CASSPRYDTGGHTGELFF.

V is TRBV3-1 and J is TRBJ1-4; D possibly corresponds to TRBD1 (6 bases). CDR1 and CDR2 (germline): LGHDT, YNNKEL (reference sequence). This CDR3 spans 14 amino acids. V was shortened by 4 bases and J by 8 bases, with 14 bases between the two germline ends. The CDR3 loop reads CASSRSGVGEKLFF. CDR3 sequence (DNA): TGTGCCAGCAGCCGCTCAGGGGTCGGGGAAAAACTGTTTTTT.

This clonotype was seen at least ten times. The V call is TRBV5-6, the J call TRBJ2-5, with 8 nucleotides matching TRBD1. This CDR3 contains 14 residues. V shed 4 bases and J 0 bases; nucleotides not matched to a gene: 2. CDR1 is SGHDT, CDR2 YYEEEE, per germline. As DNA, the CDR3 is TGTGCCAGCAGCGTGACAGGGGACCAAGAGACCCAGTACTTC. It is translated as CASSVTGDQETQYF.

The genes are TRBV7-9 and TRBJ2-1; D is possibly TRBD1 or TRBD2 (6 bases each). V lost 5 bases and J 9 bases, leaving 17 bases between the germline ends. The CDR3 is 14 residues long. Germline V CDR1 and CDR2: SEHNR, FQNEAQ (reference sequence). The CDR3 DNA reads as TGTGCCAGCAGCCCCGGGGGCGGTACGGTTGAGCAGTTCTTC. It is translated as CASSPGGGTVEQFF.

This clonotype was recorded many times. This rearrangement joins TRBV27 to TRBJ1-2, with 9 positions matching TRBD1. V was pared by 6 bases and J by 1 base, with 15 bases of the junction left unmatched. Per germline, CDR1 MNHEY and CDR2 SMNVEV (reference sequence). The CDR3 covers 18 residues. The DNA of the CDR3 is TGTGCCAGCAGCCCTCTGTCGGGAAGGACAGGGGTTAACTATGGCTACACCTTC. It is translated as CASSPLSGRTGVNYGYTF.

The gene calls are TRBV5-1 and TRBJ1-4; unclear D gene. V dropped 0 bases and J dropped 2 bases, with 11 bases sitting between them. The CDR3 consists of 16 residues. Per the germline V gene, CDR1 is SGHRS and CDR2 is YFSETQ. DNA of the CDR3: TGCGCCAGCAGCTTGGCGTCCCGGCAGACTAATGAAAAACTGTTTTTT. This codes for CASSLASRQTNEKLFF.

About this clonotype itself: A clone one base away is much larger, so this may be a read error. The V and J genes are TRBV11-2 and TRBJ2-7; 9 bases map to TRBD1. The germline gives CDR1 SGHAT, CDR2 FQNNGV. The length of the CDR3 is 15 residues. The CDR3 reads CASSDTGTGSHDQYF. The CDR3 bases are TGTGCCAGCAGCGATACCGGGACAGGGTCTCACGACCAGTACTTC.

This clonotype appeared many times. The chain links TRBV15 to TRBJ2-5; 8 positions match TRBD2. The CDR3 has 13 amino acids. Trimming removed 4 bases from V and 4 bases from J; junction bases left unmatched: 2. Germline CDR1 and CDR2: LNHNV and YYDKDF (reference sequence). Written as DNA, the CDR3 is TGTGCCACCAGCAAGGCGGGGGGAGAGACCCAGTACTTC. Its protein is CATSKAGGETQYF. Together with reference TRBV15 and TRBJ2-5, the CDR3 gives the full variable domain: DAMVIQNPRYQVTQFGKPVTLSCSQTLNHNVMYWYQQKSSQAPKLLFHYYDKDFNNEADTPDNFQSRRPNTSFCFLDIRSPGLGDTAMYLCATSKAGGETQYFGPGTRLLVL.